This T cell receptor (beta chain) appears in the sequencing data of a study of PD-1 blockade in classical Hodgkin lymphoma. Turning to the study itself: A 3 mg/kg intravenous dose of nivolumab was received by patients every 2 weeks. Study-level findings and limits: Anyone who began nivolumab under 1 year after ASCT was excluded. Lower baseline TCR diversity was reported for newly diagnosed patients than for healthy donors.

The CDR3 is 14 residues long. This clone was counted between two and nine times. No antigen is known for it. The junction does not match germline at one end; this may be a read error. The method was immunoSEQ multiplex PCR; TCRdb's version includes in-frame clones alone and lacks a portion of them. The table shows several thousand clones, with roughly 87% occurring only once. Each and every patient relapsed after autologous stem cell transplantation, and patients got differing brentuximab vedotin exposure. Negative selection with magnetic separation was used to purify CD4+ T cells from thawed PBMCs. The receptor comes from a human donor with classical Hodgkin lymphoma. The V gene is TRBV5-3, the J gene TRBJ1-2; D call uncertain. TRBV5-3 is sorted into the ORF group, with uncertain function. The starting material was CD4+ T cells from blood, obtained at baseline. The CDR3 sequence: CARSDPRGSYDYTF. Here the CDR3 DNA reads TGTGCCAGAAGCGACCCCCGGGGATCTTATGACTACACCTTC.